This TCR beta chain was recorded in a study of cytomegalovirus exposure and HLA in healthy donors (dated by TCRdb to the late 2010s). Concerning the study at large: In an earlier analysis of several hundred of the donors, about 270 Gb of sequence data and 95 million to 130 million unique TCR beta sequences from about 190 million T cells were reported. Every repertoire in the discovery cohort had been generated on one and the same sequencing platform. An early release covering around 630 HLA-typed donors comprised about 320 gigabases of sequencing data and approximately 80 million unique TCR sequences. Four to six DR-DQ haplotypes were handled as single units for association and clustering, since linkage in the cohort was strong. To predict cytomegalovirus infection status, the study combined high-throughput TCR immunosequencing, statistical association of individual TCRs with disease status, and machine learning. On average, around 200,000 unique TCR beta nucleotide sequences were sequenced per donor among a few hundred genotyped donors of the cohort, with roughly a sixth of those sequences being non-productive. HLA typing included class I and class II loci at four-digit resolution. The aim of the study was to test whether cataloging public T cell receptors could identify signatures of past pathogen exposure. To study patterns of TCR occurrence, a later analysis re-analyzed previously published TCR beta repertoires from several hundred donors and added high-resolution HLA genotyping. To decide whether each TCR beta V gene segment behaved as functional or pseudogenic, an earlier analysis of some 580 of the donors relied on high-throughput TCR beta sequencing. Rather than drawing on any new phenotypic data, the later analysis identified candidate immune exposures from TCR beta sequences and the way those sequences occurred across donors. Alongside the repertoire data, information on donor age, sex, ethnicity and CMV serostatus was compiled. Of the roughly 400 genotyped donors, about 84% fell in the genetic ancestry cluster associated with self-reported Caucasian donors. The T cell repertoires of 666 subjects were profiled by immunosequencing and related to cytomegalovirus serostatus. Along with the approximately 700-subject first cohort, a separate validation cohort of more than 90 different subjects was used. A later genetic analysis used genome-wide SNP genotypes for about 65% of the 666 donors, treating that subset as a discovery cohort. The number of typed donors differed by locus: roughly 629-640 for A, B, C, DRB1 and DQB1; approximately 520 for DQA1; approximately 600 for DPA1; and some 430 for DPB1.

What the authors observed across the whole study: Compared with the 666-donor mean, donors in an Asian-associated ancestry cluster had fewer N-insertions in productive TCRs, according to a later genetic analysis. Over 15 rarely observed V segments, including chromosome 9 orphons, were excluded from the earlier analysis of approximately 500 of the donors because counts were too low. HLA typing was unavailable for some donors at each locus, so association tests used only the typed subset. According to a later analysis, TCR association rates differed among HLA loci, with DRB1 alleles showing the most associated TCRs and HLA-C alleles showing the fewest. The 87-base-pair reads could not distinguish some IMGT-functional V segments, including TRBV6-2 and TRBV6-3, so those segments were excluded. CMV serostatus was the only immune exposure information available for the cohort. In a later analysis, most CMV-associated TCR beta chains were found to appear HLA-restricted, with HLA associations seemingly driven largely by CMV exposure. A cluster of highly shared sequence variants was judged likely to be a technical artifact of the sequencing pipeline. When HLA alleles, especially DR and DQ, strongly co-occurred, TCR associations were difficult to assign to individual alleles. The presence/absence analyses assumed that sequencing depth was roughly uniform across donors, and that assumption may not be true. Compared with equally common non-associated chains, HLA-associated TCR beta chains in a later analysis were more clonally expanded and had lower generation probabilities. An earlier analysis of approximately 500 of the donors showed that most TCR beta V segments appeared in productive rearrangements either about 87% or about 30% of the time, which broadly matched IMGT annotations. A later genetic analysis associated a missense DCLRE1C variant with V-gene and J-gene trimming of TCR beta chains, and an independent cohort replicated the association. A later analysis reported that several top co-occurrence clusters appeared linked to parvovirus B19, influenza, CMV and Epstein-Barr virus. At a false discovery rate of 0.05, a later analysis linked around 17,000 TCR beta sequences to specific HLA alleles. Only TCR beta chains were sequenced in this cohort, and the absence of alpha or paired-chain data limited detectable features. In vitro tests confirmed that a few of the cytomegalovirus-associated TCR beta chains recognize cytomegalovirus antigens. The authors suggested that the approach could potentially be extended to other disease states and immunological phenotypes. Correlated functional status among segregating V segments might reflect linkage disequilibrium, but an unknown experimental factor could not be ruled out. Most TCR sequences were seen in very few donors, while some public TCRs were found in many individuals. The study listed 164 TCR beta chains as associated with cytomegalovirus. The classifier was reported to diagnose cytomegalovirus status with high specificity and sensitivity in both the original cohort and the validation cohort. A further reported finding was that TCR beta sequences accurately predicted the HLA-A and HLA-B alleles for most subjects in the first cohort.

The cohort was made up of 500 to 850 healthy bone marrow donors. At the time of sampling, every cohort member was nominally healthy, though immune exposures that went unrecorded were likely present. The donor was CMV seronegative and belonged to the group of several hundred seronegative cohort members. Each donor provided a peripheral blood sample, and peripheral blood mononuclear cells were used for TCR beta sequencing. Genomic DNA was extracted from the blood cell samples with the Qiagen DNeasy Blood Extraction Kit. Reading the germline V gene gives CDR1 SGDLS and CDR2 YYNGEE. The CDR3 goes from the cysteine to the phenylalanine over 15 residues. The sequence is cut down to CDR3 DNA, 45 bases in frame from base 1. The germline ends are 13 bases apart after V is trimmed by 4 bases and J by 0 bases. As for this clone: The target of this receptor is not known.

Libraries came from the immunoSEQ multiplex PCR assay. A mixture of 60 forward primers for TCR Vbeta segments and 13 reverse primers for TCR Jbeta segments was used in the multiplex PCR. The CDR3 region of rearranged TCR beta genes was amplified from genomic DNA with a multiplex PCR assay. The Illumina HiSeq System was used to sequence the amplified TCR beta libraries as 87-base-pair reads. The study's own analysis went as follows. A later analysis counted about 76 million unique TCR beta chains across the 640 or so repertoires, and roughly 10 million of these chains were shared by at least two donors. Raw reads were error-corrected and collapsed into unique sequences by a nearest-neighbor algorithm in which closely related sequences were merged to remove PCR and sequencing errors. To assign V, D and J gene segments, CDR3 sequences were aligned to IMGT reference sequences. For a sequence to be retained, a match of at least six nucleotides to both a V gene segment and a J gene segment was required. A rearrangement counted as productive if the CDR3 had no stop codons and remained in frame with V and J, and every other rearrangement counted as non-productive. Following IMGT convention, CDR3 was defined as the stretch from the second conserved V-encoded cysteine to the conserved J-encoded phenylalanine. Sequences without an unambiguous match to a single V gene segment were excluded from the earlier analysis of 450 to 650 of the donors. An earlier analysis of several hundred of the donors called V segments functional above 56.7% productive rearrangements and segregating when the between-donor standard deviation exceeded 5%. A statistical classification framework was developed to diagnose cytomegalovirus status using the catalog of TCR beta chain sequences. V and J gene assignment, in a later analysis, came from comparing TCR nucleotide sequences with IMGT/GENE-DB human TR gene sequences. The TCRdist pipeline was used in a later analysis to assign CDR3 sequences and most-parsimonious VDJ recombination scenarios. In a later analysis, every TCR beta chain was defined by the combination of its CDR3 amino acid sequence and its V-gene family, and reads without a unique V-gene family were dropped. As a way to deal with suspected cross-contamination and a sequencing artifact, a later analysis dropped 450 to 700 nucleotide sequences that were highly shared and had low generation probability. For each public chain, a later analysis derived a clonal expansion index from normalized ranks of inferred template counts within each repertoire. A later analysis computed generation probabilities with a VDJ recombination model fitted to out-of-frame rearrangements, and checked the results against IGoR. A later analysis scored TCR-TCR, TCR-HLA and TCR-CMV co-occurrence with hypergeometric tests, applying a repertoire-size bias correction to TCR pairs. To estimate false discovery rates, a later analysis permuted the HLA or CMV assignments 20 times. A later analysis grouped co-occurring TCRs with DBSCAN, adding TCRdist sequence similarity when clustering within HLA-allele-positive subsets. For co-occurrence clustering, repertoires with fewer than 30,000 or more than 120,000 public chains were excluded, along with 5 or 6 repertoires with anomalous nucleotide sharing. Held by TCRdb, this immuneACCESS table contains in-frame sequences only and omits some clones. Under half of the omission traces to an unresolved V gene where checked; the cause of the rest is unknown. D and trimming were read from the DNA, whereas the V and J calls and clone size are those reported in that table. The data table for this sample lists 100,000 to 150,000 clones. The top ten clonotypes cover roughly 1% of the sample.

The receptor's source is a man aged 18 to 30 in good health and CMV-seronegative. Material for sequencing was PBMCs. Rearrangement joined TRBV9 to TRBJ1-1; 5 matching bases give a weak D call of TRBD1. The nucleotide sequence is TGTGCCAGCAGCACCTCCGGACATTTGAACACTGAAGCTTTCTTT. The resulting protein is CASSTSGHLNTEAFF. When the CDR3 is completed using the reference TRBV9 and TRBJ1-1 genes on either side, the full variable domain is DSGVTQTPKHLITATGQRVTLRCSPRSGDLSVYWYQQSLDQGLQFLIQYYNGEERAKGNILERFSAQQFPDLHSELNLSSLELGDSALYFCASSTSGHLNTEAFFGQGTRLTVV.